These 8 T cell receptor beta chains came from one sample sequenced in a study of blood T cell repertoires in COVID-19. The data were produced by immunoSEQ multiplex PCR, yet TCRdb's version contains in-frame clones alone and is incomplete. The repertoire holds 150,000 or so clones, with about 87% as singletons. The source material was peripheral blood. The receptor source for this set is a man aged 60 to 75 with acute or convalescent COVID-19.

This clone was detected once. The CDR3 coding sequence is TGCGCCAGCAGCCAAGGATCCGCGGGCTATGGCTACACCTTC. Translation: CASSQGSAGYGYTF. This chain joins TRBV4-1 and TRBJ1-2, with D uncertain. Germline-derived CDR1 and CDR2 are MGHRA and YSYEKL. Trimming took off 1 base at V and 4 bases at J, with 10 bases between the two ends. The CDR3 has 14 amino acids.

This clone showed up just once. The chain has TRBV7-2 and TRBJ1-1; unclear D gene. Between the trimmed V and J ends, which lost 4 bases and 7 bases, there was a span of 16 bases. Germline V gene data show CDR1 as SGHTA and CDR2 as FQGNSA. The CDR3 covers 14 residues. This CDR3 is CASSYRRLVSEAFF. The CDR3 DNA is TGTGCCAGCAGCTACCGGCGACTGGTTAGTGAAGCTTTCTTT. The full variable domain, rest sourced from reference TRBV7-2 and TRBJ1-1, is GAGVSQSPSNKVTEKGKDVELRCDPISGHTALYWYRQSLGQGLEFLIYFQGNSAPDKSGLPSDRFSAERTGGSVSTLTIQRTQQEDSAVYLCASSYRRLVSEAFFGQGTRLTVV.

Comments on this clone: The same CDR3 is also encoded by other DNA sequences in this sample. The J gene is TRBJ2-7, the V gene TRBV6-5; 7 bases align to TRBD1. V trimming: 4 bases; J trimming: 1 base; junction bases outside the gene matches: 4. The CDR3 loop spans 14 amino acids. The germline CDR1 and CDR2 sequences are MNHEY and SVGAGI. CDR3 amino acids: CASSLAGGSYEQYF. As DNA, the CDR3 is TGTGCCAGCAGTTTGGCAGGGGGTTCCTACGAGCAGTACTTC.

The V gene is TRBV19, the J gene TRBJ1-4; no clear D gene. V was cut by 5 bases and J by 12 bases, with 13 bases left in between. The CDR3 consists of 12 residues. Germline lookup yields CDR1 LNHDA and CDR2 SQIVND (reference sequence). The CDR3 DNA follows: TGTGCCAGTAGTGATAAACAGAGACAACTGTTTTTT. The encoded protein is CASSDKQRQLFF.

This clone was recorded once. V and J are TRBV7-9 and TRBJ2-7; 7 nucleotides agree with TRBD1. V trimming: 2 bases; J trimming: 3 bases; junction bases outside the gene matches: 4. This CDR3 spans 14 amino acids. Germline V gene data show CDR1 as SEHNR and CDR2 as FQNEAQ (reference sequence). DNA of the CDR3: TGTGCCAGCAGCTTATTCCGGGACAGCTACGAGCAGTACTTC. Its translation is CASSLFRDSYEQYF.

CDR3 sequence (DNA): TGTGCCAGCAGCCCACGGGGGGCCGCCTCTGGGGCCAACGTCCTGACTTTC. Translating it yields CASSPRGAASGANVLTF. The V and J genes are TRBV7-3 and TRBJ2-6; D is possibly TRBD2 (7 bases). The germline V and J ends were trimmed by 5 bases and 0 bases, with 14 bases remaining between them. Germline CDR1 and CDR2: SGHTA and FQGTGA. CDR3 length: 17 residues.

In its sample, this clone was seen once. The chain joins TRBV10-2 to TRBJ1-2; D unresolved. The CDR3 is 12 residues long. Deletions cut 4 bases from V and 4 bases from J, with 7 bases between. Germline-derived CDR1 and CDR2 are WSHSY and SAAADI. The CDR3 DNA sequence: TGCGCCAGCAGTGTGGAGAGCTATGGCTACACCTTC. Protein product: CASSVESYGYTF.

The chain couples TRBV7-3 to TRBJ1-1, with 7 bases identical to TRBD1. The V and J ends lost 1 base and 4 bases, in that order; junction bases with no gene match: 6. Germline-derived CDR1 and CDR2 are SGHTA and FQGTGA. This CDR3 region has 15 residues. CDR3 sequence (DNA): TGTGCCAGCAGCTTAAGGCAGGGGGGTCGCACTGAAGCTTTCTTT. Encoded protein: CASSLRQGGRTEAFF. Looking up the rest from reference TRBV7-3 and TRBJ1-1 gives the full variable domain: GAGVSQTPSNKVTEKGKYVELRCDPISGHTALYWYRQSLGQGPEFLIYFQGTGAADDSGLPNDRFFAVRPEGSVSTLKIQRTERGDSAVYLCASSLRQGGRTEAFFGQGTRLTVV.